This T cell receptor (beta chain) was sequenced in a study of Ad26.COV2.S vaccination and SARS-CoV-2 variants. For this clone: Its target is not known.

Repertoires were generated with immunoSEQ multiplex PCR, while TCRdb's copy carries only in-frame clones and drops some. Of fewer than 150,000 clones listed, 70% to 90% are singletons. Study-wide points: Vaccinated individuals (as opposed to placebo recipients) had higher spike-specific TCR breadth.

This receptor was identified in a human donor who had recovered from COVID-19. The specimen comprised peripheral blood, sampled after recovery from COVID-19.

CDR3 protein: CASSQEHNTQYF. CDR3 DNA sequence: TGTGCCAGCAGCCAAGAACATAATACGCAGTATTTT. The chain employs TRBV3-1 (or the pseudogene TRBV3-2) and TRBJ2-3; the D is unclear. With 0 bases removed from V and 7 bases from J, the gap between germline ends came to 5 bases. Germline lookup yields CDR1 LGHDT and CDR2 YNNKEL (reference sequence). The CDR3 sequence is 12 residues long.